A selection of T cell receptor beta chains follows, all from one sample in a study of cytomegalovirus exposure and HLA in healthy donors. TCRdb keeps only in-frame clones here, not all; method: immunoSEQ multiplex PCR. Among over 50,000 clones listed, 77% were seen once. The source material was PBMCs. The receptor set was obtained from a female donor in good health and CMV-seronegative. CDR3s leave out the opening cysteine and the closing phenylalanine or tryptophan.

cdr3_aa,v_call
ASSPGGKGEKLF,TRBV7-2
ASSLPRQNNEKLF,TRBV25-1
ASSEGIGQGTEAF,TRBV6-4
AIMRSSTEAF,TRBV10-3
ASSQTGGRNTEAF,TRBV11-2
SVVLLAAFQGEQY,TRBV29-1
ASSGQNRYEQY,TRBV18
ASSRQGSSGNTIY,TRBV25-1
AWSAGGGNEQF,TRBV30
ASTLWSGAHEQY,TRBV6-5
ASSTGGTGELF,TRBV21-1
ASSLQGTSPLH,TRBV7-2
ASSPSTNTGELF,TRBV11-3
ASSDPGEGEKLF,TRBV2
ASSMGGRTEAF,TRBV19
ASSQDLRGVKGYEQY,TRBV4-3
SARGGGPQY,TRBV20-1
ASSVGLAGGLYEQY,TRBV9
ASSLSPYTDTQY,TRBV7-6
ASSEDAGGPYEQY,TRBV2
ASSLSGETQY,TRBV11-2
ASSPGSPDTQY,TRBV28
AISDTGGNTEAF,TRBV10-3
ASRNQGSNSPLH,TRBV19
ASSAKILAGSSYNEQF,TRBV9
ASRPHRAAGEKLF,TRBV28
ASSRSQGVYNEQF,TRBV9
ASSLAGTGKNSPLH,TRBV7-8
ASSEAGQFGSYEQY,TRBV6-1